This is a list of T cell receptor beta chains from one sample in a study of identifying expanded T cells in peripheral blood. Repertoires were generated with immunoSEQ multiplex PCR, while TCRdb's copy carries only in-frame clones and drops some. The sample carries about 130,000 clones, 75% to 90% recorded once. The material sequenced was blood. These TCRs come from a person between 18 and 69 years old in good health. The conserved cysteine and the conserved F or W are not part of the CDR3 here. The order of the fields is V gene, CDR3 protein.

v_call: TRBV11-1
cdr3_aa: ASSLGPRYEQY

v_call: TRBV11-1
cdr3_aa: ASSLYTGGIDTQY

v_call: TRBV7-2
cdr3_aa: ASSLVGLAAYRTGELF

v_call: TRBV5-1
cdr3_aa: ASSSLPPRGGRTEAF

v_call: TRBV27
cdr3_aa: ASSRHRVSGQPQH

v_call: TRBV6-1
cdr3_aa: ASSVSGLAKNIQY

v_call: TRBV5-5
cdr3_aa: ASSTDSTNEKLF

v_call: TRBV11-1
cdr3_aa: ASSSGAQRNTEAF

v_call: TRBV29-1
cdr3_aa: SVEDISTDTQY

v_call: TRBV6-6
cdr3_aa: ASSLDRTDTQY

v_call: TRBV9
cdr3_aa: ASTPGLVGSYEQY

v_call: TRBV29-1
cdr3_aa: SVESGGFDVLT

v_call: TRBV6-1
cdr3_aa: ASSVQGDTEAF

v_call: TRBV6-5
cdr3_aa: ASSYRTVNTEAF

v_call: TRBV7-2
cdr3_aa: ASSLPEPELF

v_call: TRBV6-5
cdr3_aa: ASRKIGTPRKQY

v_call: TRBV2
cdr3_aa: ASRAGLQETQY

v_call: TRBV7-2
cdr3_aa: ASSPPTGPRETQY

v_call: TRBV10-2
cdr3_aa: ASSGGTSSYEQY

v_call: TRBV4-2
cdr3_aa: ASSQASRSGNTIY

v_call: TRBV11-2
cdr3_aa: ASSSSTGYQPQH

v_call: TRBV6-5
cdr3_aa: ASSYGVTRELF

v_call: TRBV18
cdr3_aa: ASDTGQPSHEQY

v_call: TRBV4-2
cdr3_aa: ASSQERYEQY

v_call: TRBV5-1
cdr3_aa: ASSAGTLAGGSTDTQY

v_call: TRBV7-2
cdr3_aa: ASSLVADTGNTIY

v_call: TRBV7-7
cdr3_aa: ASSLGQSNEQF

v_call: TRBV9
cdr3_aa: ASSVDPVGYEQY

v_call: TRBV7-9
cdr3_aa: ASSLAIGSSGNTIY

v_call: TRBV27
cdr3_aa: ASSLLLGGGSEQY

v_call: TRBV20-1
cdr3_aa: SREQFYEQY

v_call: TRBV6-1
cdr3_aa: ASRYTTGAYEQY

v_call: TRBV7-4
cdr3_aa: ASSGSTGAGNTIY

v_call: TRBV28
cdr3_aa: ASRLDRDRDQPQH

v_call: TRBV9
cdr3_aa: ASSVSSGMQETQY

v_call: TRBV7-9
cdr3_aa: ASSTHRDGNTEAF

v_call: TRBV19
cdr3_aa: ASSMREGTGANVLT

v_call: TRBV6-5
cdr3_aa: ASSYSGTANEKLF

v_call: TRBV27
cdr3_aa: ASSTQREGPYNEQF

v_call: TRBV12-5
cdr3_aa: ASGSSGSFPNEQF

v_call: TRBV19
cdr3_aa: ASSRTDRGRADTQY

v_call: TRBV4-1
cdr3_aa: ASSQEVATAYEQY

v_call: TRBV28
cdr3_aa: ASSPGGLAYNEQF

v_call: TRBV30
cdr3_aa: AWKGGTKFNTDTQY

v_call: TRBV7-6
cdr3_aa: ASNKRTGYGYT

v_call: TRBV20-1
cdr3_aa: SAQLNTEAF

v_call: TRBV20-1
cdr3_aa: RFRVNTEAF

v_call: TRBV7-5
cdr3_aa: ARSLAIPTSLAGGVYNEQF

v_call: TRBV15
cdr3_aa: ATSRDNQRGPLLAQY

v_call: TRBV4-1
cdr3_aa: ASSQVEGQNTGELF

v_call: TRBV9
cdr3_aa: ASSVWGLAGATSTDTQY

v_call: TRBV28
cdr3_aa: ASSADKGSPLH

v_call: TRBV2
cdr3_aa: ASLGEVLGEKLF